A single sample is the source of the 30 T cell receptor beta chains below, sequenced in a study of patients and donors after allogeneic stem cell transplantation. A single record per CDR3 protein comes from TCRdb applying MiXCR to the RT-PCR reads. This table has some 960,000 distinct CDR3 sequences, more than 15% appearing once. Material for sequencing was blood, either unsorted or a sorted T cell fraction (not recorded which). The receptor set was obtained from a human donor who was either an allogeneic HSCT recipient or a stem cell or donor lymphocyte infusion donor (not recorded which). It is not recorded whose cells these are; they may come from a transplant donor.

This clonotype was detected a few times. The chain links TRBV20-1 to TRBJ2-5; TRBD2 is a possible D gene (6 bases). This CDR3 is 14 amino acids long. Between the trimmed V and J ends, which lost 1 base and 5 bases, there was a span of 14 bases. Germline CDR1 reads DFQATT; CDR2 reads SNEGSKA (reference sequence). The CDR3 loop reads CSARAAGYRETQYF. CDR3 nucleotide sequence: TGCAGTGCTAGAGCGGCGGGATACCGGGAGACCCAGTACTTC.

This chain connects TRBV5-1 to TRBJ2-2, with 8 bases aligning to TRBD1. V lost 4 bases and J lost 5; bases outside the gene matches: 7. The CDR3 is 15 amino acids. Germline V gene sequence: CDR1 SGHRS, CDR2 YFSETQ. The CDR3 protein is CASSRDRGSTGELFF. The DNA of the CDR3 is TGCGCCAGCAGCCGTGACAGGGGAAGTACCGGGGAGCTGTTTTTT.

This clonotype was seen only a few times. This rearrangement joins TRBV2 to TRBJ2-4; D not resolved. The CDR3 length is 13 residues. Germline CDR1 reads SNHLY; CDR2 reads FYNNEI. The V end was cut by 2 bases, the J end by 4 bases, with 6 bases between. The CDR3 DNA reads as TGTGCCAGCAGTGAAACAGTTAAAAACATTCAGTACTTC. As protein: CASSETVKNIQYF.

V gene TRBV24-1 combines with J gene TRBJ1-1, with 7 bases lining up with TRBD1. There are 14 residues in the CDR3. V dropped 1 base and J dropped 6; count of bases not matched to a gene: 4. Germline CDR1 is KGHDR and CDR2 is SFDVKD. The CDR3 DNA reads TGTGCCACCAGTGATTTTCGGCAGGGGGCTGAAGCTTTCTTT. Translated, it gives CATSDFRQGAEAFF.

This clonotype appeared a few times. The gene calls are TRBV10-3 and TRBJ2-6; maybe TRBD1 (6 bases). The germline CDR1 and CDR2 sequences are ENHRY and SYGVKD. This CDR3 spans 15 amino acids. The V gene lost 6 bases and the J gene lost 0 bases, with 9 bases spanning the gap. The chain's CDR3 is CAISPDSSGANVLTF. Written as DNA, the CDR3 is TGTGCCATCAGCCCGGACAGCTCTGGGGCCAACGTCCTGACTTTC.

The V gene is TRBV13, the J gene TRBJ2-1; TRBD2 matches 11 bases. With V trimmed by 5 bases and J by 0 bases, 12 bases remained unmatched. The CDR3 runs to 19 residues. Germline V gene lookup returns CDR1 PRHDT and CDR2 FYEKMQ (reference sequence). The CDR3 DNA reads TGTGCCAGCAGCGCCCACCTAGCGGGAGGATCGAGCTCCTACAATGAGCAGTTCTTC. Translated: CASSAHLAGGSSSYNEQFF.

The J gene is TRBJ2-3, the V gene TRBV7-6; D possibly corresponds to TRBD2 (6 bases). V lost 5 bases and J 6 bases, leaving 18 bases between the germline ends. The CDR3 contains 15 residues. The germline gives CDR1 SGHVS, CDR2 FNYEAQ. CDR3 sequence: CASSQLGGTGDTQYF. The CDR3 nucleotides read TGTGCCAGCAGCCAACTCGGCGGGACGGGGGATACGCAGTATTTT.

The chain couples TRBV20-1 to TRBJ2-1, with 7 bases that match TRBD1. This CDR3 is 13 amino acids long. J was trimmed by 8 bases and V by 5 bases; bases with no gene match: 9. The germline CDR1 and CDR2 sequences are DFQATT and SNEGSKA (reference sequence). The DNA for the CDR3 is TGCAGTGCTGACAGGGATAGTTTCGATGAGCAGTTCTTC. This codes for CSADRDSFDEQFF.

This clonotype has more than one count but fewer than ten. This chain connects TRBV5-1 to TRBJ1-2, with D maybe TRBD1 (5 bases). Germline V gene sequence: CDR1 SGHRS, CDR2 YFSETQ. V was pared by 2 bases and J by 5 bases, with 16 bases between. The CDR3 is 15 residues long. Written as DNA, the CDR3 is TGCGCCAGCAGCTTAGAACCCTGGGGGGAGTATGGCTACACCTTC. This codes for CASSLEPWGEYGYTF.

As concerns this clonotype: This could be a read error, since a much larger clone is one nucleotide away. This sequence joins TRBV5-1 and TRBJ2-1; 9 nucleotides match TRBD1. The germline V gene has CDR1 SGHRS and CDR2 YFSETQ. The V gene end was trimmed by 4 bases and the J gene end by 3 bases; junction bases not matched to a gene: 5. The CDR3 extends over 15 amino acids. The CDR3 loop reads CASSAGTGSYNEQFF. The CDR3 DNA sequence: TGCGCCAGCAGCGCCGGGACAGGGAGCTACAATGAGCAGTTCTTC.

The chain employs TRBV6-1 and TRBJ1-2; 7 bases line up with TRBD1. V was clipped by 6 bases and J by 4 bases; unmatched bases: 11. The CDR3 consists of 15 residues. Germline V lookup: CDR1 MNHNS, CDR2 SASEGT. The CDR3: CASRGQSSRIYGYTF. The CDR3 DNA is TGTGCCAGCAGGGGACAGAGCTCAAGGATCTATGGCTACACCTTC.

This chain connects TRBV5-1 to TRBJ1-6; D may be TRBD1 (5 bases). Between the trimmed V and J ends, which lost 4 bases and 11 bases, there was a span of 19 bases. This CDR3 is built from 15 residues. The germline CDR1 and CDR2 sequences are SGHRS and YFSETQ. CDR3 region: CASSPSGDGGAPLHF. CDR3 coding DNA: TGCGCCAGCAGCCCATCGGGGGACGGAGGGGCACCCCTCCACTTT.

This clonotype was counted only a few times. J is TRBJ2-5 and V is TRBV12-3 or TRBV12-4; 7 bases agree with TRBD2. Trimming at V came to 6 bases and at J to 2 bases, leaving 12 bases not matched to a gene. CDR3 length: 16 residues. CDR3 loop: CASRPGRGEGQETQYF. Here the CDR3 DNA reads TGTGCCAGCAGACCGGGGCGTGGGGAGGGGCAAGAGACCCAGTACTTC.

This clonotype was counted between two and nine times. The chain combines TRBV19 with TRBJ1-6; 10 positions agree with TRBD1. Looked up from germline, CDR1 is LNHDA and CDR2 is SQIVND (reference sequence). The V and J ends lost 6 bases and 5 bases, in that order; junction bases with no gene match: 4. The CDR3 contains 15 residues. As DNA, the CDR3 is TGTGCCAGTAGACGGGGACAGGGGAATAATTCACCCCTCCACTTT. As protein: CASRRGQGNNSPLHF.

The chain has TRBV2 and TRBJ1-2; 12 bases line up with TRBD1. The germline CDR1 and CDR2 sequences are SNHLY and FYNNEI. V shed 3 bases and J 7 bases; nucleotides not matched to a gene: 15. This CDR3 spans 18 amino acids. This chain's CDR3 is CASSEFGGQGADRSGYTF. The CDR3, as DNA: TGTGCCAGCAGTGAGTTCGGGGGACAGGGGGCGGACAGGAGTGGCTACACCTTC.

Ten or more counts support this clonotype. V and J are TRBV5-1 and TRBJ1-1, with a weak D call TRBD1 (6 bases). Germline lookup yields CDR1 SGHRS and CDR2 YFSETQ. The ends were cut back, 0 bases at V and 0 bases at J, with 12 bases in the middle. CDR3 length: 16 residues. The CDR3, as DNA: TGCGCCAGCAGCTTGGTCGGGGGCGCCGTGAACACTGAAGCTTTCTTT. Its protein is CASSLVGGAVNTEAFF.

The genes are TRBV5-1 and TRBJ2-2, with a weak D call TRBD2 (6 bases). Per the germline V gene, CDR1 is SGHRS and CDR2 is YFSETQ. The CDR3 runs to 15 residues. V was trimmed by 7 bases and J by 1 base, leaving 14 bases between them. The chain's CDR3 is CASLTSPRNTGELFF. The CDR3 DNA reads TGCGCCAGCCTTACTAGCCCTCGGAACACCGGGGAGCTGTTTTTT.

The chain joins TRBV6-2 or TRBV6-3 to TRBJ2-1, with 7 bases aligning to TRBD2. Germline V lookup: CDR1 MNHEY, CDR2 SVGEGT. This CDR3 has 19 residues. V trimming: 2 bases; J trimming: 1 base; junction bases outside the gene matches: 14. CDR3 sequence (DNA): TGTGCCAGCAGTTACACTAGCGACCCAACAGGAGAATCCTACAATGAGCAGTTCTTC. The encoded protein is CASSYTSDPTGESYNEQFF.

The table lists this clonotype with a few counts. The rearrangement uses TRBV18 and TRBJ1-2; no definite D call. Trimming left V 1 base short and J 8 bases short, with 11 bases between. CDR1 KGHSH and CDR2 LQKENI come from the germline V gene. The CDR3 extends over 13 amino acids. CDR3 region: CASSPQAQRGYTF. CDR3 sequence (DNA): TGTGCCAGCTCACCACAGGCCCAACGGGGCTACACCTTC.

This clonotype has a handful of counts. V and J are TRBV2 and TRBJ1-5; D unresolved. V was pared by 2 bases and J by 7 bases, with 21 bases between. Germline V lookup: CDR1 SNHLY, CDR2 FYNNEI. The CDR3 has 17 amino acids. The CDR3 reads CASSEIASGSLGQPQHF. Written as DNA, the CDR3 is TGTGCCAGCAGTGAAATCGCCTCGGGGTCCTTGGGACAGCCCCAGCATTTT.

This sequence joins TRBV3-1 and TRBJ2-1; tentative D call: TRBD1 (6 bases). Trimming cost V 8 bases and J 6 bases, with 17 bases left between them. This CDR3 is built from 14 residues. The germline CDR1 and CDR2 sequences are LGHDT and YNNKEL (reference sequence). CDR3 in DNA: TGTGCCAGCTACGGGTCGCTAGGGGGCAATGAGCAGTTCTTC. Its translation: CASYGSLGGNEQFF.

The sample holds a few counts of this clonotype. This chain links TRBV5-1 with TRBJ2-3; possibly TRBD2 for D (6 bases). Trimming took 3 bases from V and 2 from J, leaving 13 bases between them. CDR1 and CDR2 from the germline V gene are SGHRS and YFSETQ. The CDR3 is 15 amino acids. CDR3 residues: CASSSGLPLTDTQYF. CDR3 coding DNA: TGCGCCAGCAGCTCGGGACTTCCGCTCACAGATACGCAGTATTTT. Variable domain in full (rest from reference TRBV5-1 and TRBJ2-3): KAGVTQTPRYLIKTRGQQVTLSCSPISGHRSVSWYQQTPGQGLQFLFEYFSETQRNKGNFPGRFSGRQFSNSRSEMNVSTLELGDSALYLCASSSGLPLTDTQYFGPGTRLTVL.

This chain connects TRBV12-3 or TRBV12-4 to TRBJ1-2; D uncertain. There are 14 residues in the CDR3. Trimming removed 7 bases at V and 5 bases at J, with 17 bases between. The chain's CDR3 is CASTPTGASYGYTF. Here the CDR3 DNA reads TGTGCCAGCACCCCAACCGGAGCGAGTTATGGCTACACCTTC.

This clonotype was counted at least ten times. This chain joins TRBV29-1 and TRBJ2-2; D gene ambiguous. The V gene lost 5 bases and the J gene lost 0 bases, with 10 bases spanning the gap. The germline gives CDR1 SQVTM, CDR2 ANQGSEA. This CDR3 comprises 14 residues. Written as DNA, the CDR3 is TGCAGCGTTAGGGCAGTCTCGAACACCGGGGAGCTGTTTTTT. It translates to CSVRAVSNTGELFF.

This clonotype showed up many times. This chain connects TRBV20-1 to TRBJ1-1; D is ambiguous. CDR1 DFQATT and CDR2 SNEGSKA come from the germline V gene (reference sequence). The CDR3 loop spans 12 amino acids. Trimming removed 2 bases at V and 7 bases at J, with 11 bases between. The DNA for the CDR3 is TGCAGTGCTAGATGGCGAGAGATTGAAGCTTTCTTT. Encoded protein: CSARWREIEAFF.

The rearrangement links TRBV21-1 to TRBJ2-7; the table's D call of TRBD1 was not tested on the DNA. TRBV21-1 is marked as a pseudogene. The CDR3 runs to 11 residues. CDR3 residues: CASSKAGGQYF. The CDR3 DNA reads as TGTGCCAGCAGCAAAGCTGGGGGGCAGTACTTC.

This chain uses TRBV6-5 with TRBJ2-1; D assignment may be TRBD1 or TRBD2 (6 bases each). With 0 bases removed from V and 9 bases from J, the gap between germline ends came to 12 bases. In germline, CDR1 is MNHEY, CDR2 SVGAGI. This CDR3 has 14 amino acids. The CDR3 sequence: CASSYSEGGTEQFF. CDR3 sequence (DNA): TGTGCCAGCAGTTACTCGGAGGGGGGAACTGAGCAGTTCTTC.

This sequence joins TRBV6-5 and TRBJ2-3; tentative D call: TRBD1 (7 bases). Per germline, CDR1 MNHEY and CDR2 SVGAGI. CDR3 length: 18 amino acids. V was clipped by 4 bases and J by 3 bases, with 23 bases between them. CDR3 residues: CASSSRSGGLFGTDTQYF. CDR3 DNA sequence: TGTGCCAGCAGTTCCCGATCAGGGGGGCTGTTCGGGACAGATACGCAGTATTTT.

This clonotype was counted at least ten times. The chain recombines TRBV12-3 or TRBV12-4 with TRBJ1-1; D might be TRBD1 (5 bases). The V end was cut by 5 bases, the J end by 6 bases, with 19 bases between. The CDR3 runs to 15 residues. The CDR3 reads CASSLWARTHPEAFF. Written as DNA, the CDR3 is TGTGCCAGCAGTCTCTGGGCGCGGACACACCCTGAAGCTTTCTTT.

The chain uses TRBV4-2 and TRBJ2-5, with D unresolved. The length of the CDR3 is 14 residues. Germline lookup yields CDR1 LGHNA and CDR2 YNFKEQ. Trimming removed 4 bases from V and 4 bases from J, with 13 bases in between. CDR3 bases: TGTGCCAGCAGCCGCGGCCCCGACGGAGAGACCCAGTACTTC. This translates into CASSRGPDGETQYF.